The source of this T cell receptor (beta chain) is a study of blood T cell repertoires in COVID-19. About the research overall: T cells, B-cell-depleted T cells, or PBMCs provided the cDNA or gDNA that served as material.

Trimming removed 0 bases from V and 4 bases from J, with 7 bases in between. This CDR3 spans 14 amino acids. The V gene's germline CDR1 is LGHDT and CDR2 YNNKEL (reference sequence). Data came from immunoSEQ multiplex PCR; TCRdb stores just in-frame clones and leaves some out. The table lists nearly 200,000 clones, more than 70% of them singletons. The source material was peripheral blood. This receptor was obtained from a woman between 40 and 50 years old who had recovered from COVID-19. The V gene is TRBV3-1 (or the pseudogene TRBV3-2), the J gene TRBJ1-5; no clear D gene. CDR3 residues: CASSQDAWNQPQHF. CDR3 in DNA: TGTGCCAGCAGCCAAGATGCGTGGAATCAGCCCCAGCATTTT.